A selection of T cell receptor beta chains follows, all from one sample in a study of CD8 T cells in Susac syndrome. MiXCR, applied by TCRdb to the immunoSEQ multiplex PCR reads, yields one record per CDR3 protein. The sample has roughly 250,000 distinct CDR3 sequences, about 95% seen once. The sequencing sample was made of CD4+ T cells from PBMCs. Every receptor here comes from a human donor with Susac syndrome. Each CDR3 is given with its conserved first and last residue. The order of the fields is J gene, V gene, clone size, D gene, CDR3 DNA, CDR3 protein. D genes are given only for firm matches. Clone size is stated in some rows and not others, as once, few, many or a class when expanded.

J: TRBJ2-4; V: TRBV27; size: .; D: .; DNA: TGTGCCAGCAGTCCCTCGGTCCTCAAGCGGATAGAAAACATTCAGTACTTC; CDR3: CASSPSVLKRIENIQYF
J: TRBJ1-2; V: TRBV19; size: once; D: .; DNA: TGTGCCAGTAGTATAGATAGAAGGGCGGACTATGGCTACACCTTC; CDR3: CASSIDRRADYGYTF
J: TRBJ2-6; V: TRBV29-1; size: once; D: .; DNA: TGCAGCGTTCGGTCAGGGAAGAGCTCTGGGGCCAACGTCCTGACTTTC; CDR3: CSVRSGKSSGANVLTF
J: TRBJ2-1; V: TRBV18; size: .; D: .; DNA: TGTGCCAGCTCACCCGCGACTCGAACAAAAAATGAGCAGTTCTTC; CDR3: CASSPATRTKNEQFF
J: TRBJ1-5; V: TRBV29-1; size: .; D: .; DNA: TGCAGCGTTGAAATCCAGCGCGGTCAGCCCCAGCATTTT; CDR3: CSVEIQRGQPQHF
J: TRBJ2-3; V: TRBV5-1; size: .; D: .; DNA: TGCGCCAGCATACCCGGGTCCCACACAGATACGCAGTATTTT; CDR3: CASIPGSHTDTQYF
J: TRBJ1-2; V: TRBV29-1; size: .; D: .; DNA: TGCAGCGACCTGGACACGAGATCTAACTATGGCTACACCTTC; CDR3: CSDLDTRSNYGYTF
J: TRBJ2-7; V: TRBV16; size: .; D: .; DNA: TGTGCCAGCAGCCCCGGGTCCGTCTTTGAGCAGTACTTC; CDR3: CASSPGSVFEQYF
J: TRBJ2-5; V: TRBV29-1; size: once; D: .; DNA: TGCAGCGCTGAAGGAGCGGAGGCCGGGGAGACCCAGTACTTC; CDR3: CSAEGAEAGETQYF
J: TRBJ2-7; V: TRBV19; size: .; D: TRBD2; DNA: TGTGCCAGTAGGGGACTAGCGGGAGAATCCGAGCAGTACTTC; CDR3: CASRGLAGESEQYF
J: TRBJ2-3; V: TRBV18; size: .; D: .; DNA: TGTGCCAGCTCACCTGGGTCGGTTGAGGATACGCAGTATTTT; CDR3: CASSPGSVEDTQYF
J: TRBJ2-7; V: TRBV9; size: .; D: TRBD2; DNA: TGTGCCAGCAGCGTAGGTTTGGCGGGAGCGGACGAGCAGTACTTC; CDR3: CASSVGLAGADEQYF
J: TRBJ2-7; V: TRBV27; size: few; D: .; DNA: TGTGCCAGCAGTTCCCGGGATAGCTACGAGCAGTACTTC; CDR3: CASSSRDSYEQYF
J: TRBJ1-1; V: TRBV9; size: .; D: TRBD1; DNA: TGTGCCAGCAGCCCCGGGACAGAGAAAGCTTTCTTT; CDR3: CASSPGTEKAFF
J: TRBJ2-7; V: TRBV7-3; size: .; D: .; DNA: TGTGCCAGCAGCCGTCGGAGGGGGAGCTCCTACGAGCAGTACTTC; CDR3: CASSRRRGSSYEQYF
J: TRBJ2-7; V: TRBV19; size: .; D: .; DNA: TGTGCCAGTAGTATCGGGACAAATTACGGGCAGTACTTC; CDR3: CASSIGTNYGQYF
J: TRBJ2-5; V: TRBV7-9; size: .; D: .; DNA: TGTGCCAGCAGCTTAGAAGACAGTCCCAAGACCCAGTACTTC; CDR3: CASSLEDSPKTQYF
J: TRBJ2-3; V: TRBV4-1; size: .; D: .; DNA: TGCGCCAGCAGCCAAGGCCTCCTAACTAGCAGCACAGATACGCAGTATTTT; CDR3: CASSQGLLTSSTDTQYF
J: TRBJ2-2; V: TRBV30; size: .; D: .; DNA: TGTGCCTGGAGTCTAGGGAAGCCCACCGGGGAGCTGTTTTTT; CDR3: CAWSLGKPTGELFF
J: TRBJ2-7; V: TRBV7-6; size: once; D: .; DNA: TGTGCCAGCAGCTGGGGCCGAGGGGCGTCTTACGAGCAGTACTTC; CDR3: CASSWGRGASYEQYF
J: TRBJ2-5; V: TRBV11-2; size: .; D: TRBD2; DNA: TGTGCCAGCAGCCGACTCCAAGCGGGAGCCGGAGAGACCCAGTACTTC; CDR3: CASSRLQAGAGETQYF
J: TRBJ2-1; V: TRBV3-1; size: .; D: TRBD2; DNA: TGTGCCAGCAGCCCCAGCGGGGGCGGGAGGGGATACAATGAGCAGTTCTTC; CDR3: CASSPSGGGRGYNEQFF
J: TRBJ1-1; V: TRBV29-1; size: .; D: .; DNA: TGCAGCGTTGATGGGTTGGTGAACACTGAAGCTTTCTTT; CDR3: CSVDGLVNTEAFF
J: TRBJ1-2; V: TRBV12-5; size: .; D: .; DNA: TGTGCTAGTGGTTTGCGTACTCTCTTC; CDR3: CASGLRTLF
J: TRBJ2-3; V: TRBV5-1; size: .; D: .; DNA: TGCGCCAGCAGCACAAAGACAGATACGCAGTATTTT; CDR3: CASSTKTDTQYF
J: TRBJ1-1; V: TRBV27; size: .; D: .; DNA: TGTGCCAGCAGTCTTCCAGGGGCTGCTGAAGCTTTCTTT; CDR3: CASSLPGAAEAFF
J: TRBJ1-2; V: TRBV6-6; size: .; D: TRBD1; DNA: TGTGCCAGCAGTTACTGGACAGGGGATGGGGATGGCTACACCTTC; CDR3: CASSYWTGDGDGYTF
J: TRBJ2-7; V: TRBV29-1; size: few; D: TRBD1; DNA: TGCAGCGTCAGGGACAGGGAGAGGCAGTACTTC; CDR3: CSVRDRERQYF
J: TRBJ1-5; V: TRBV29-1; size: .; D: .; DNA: TGCAGCGTGGCTGTAGGGCAGGGGTCGGCCAATCAGCCCCAGCATTTT; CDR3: CSVAVGQGSANQPQHF
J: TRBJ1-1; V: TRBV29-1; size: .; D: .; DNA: TGCAGCGGGCACCGGGTTTCTGAAGCTTTCTTT; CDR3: CSGHRVSEAFF
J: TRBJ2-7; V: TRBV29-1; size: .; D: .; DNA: TGCAGCGTCAAGGGGACCTACGAGCAGTACTTC; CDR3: CSVKGTYEQYF
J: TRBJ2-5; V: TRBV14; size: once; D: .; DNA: TGTGCCAGCAGCCAACGTTCCAGGCTAGAACAAGAGACCCAGTACTTC; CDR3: CASSQRSRLEQETQYF
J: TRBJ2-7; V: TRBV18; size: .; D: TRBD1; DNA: TGTGCCAGCTCATTTTCCCCCCGGGACAGGGTTATCGAGCAGTACTTC; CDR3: CASSFSPRDRVIEQYF
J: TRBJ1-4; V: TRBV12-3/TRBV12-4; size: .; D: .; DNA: TGTGCCAGCAGTCCCACGCAGGGCCCTAATGAAAAACTGTTTTTT; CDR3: CASSPTQGPNEKLFF
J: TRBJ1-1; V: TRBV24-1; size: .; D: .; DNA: TGTGCCACCAGTGGGGGGGCATGGACTGAAGCTTTCTTT; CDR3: CATSGGAWTEAFF
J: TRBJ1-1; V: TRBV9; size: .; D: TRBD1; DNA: TGTGCCAGCAGCGTGACCTGGGACAGGAACACTGAAGCTTTCTTT; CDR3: CASSVTWDRNTEAFF
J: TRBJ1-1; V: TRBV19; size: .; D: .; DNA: TGTGCCAGTAGTATAGACAGCGATACTGAAGCTTTCTTT; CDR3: CASSIDSDTEAFF